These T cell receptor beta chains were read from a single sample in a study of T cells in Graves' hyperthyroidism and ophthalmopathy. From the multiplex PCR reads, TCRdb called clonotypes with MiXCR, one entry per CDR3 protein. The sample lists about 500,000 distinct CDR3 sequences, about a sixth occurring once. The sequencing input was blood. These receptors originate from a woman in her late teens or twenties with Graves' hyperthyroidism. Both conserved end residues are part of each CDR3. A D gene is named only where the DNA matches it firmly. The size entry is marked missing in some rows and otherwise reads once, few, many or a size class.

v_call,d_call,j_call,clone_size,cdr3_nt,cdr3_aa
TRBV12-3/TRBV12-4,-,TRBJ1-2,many,TGTGCCAGCAGTTTAGCGCTGGGTGCTAACTATGGCTACACCTTC,CASSLALGANYGYTF
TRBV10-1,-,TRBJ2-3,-,TGCGCCAGCAGTGAGGGACTCTCCCGCACAGATACGCAGTATTTT,CASSEGLSRTDTQYF
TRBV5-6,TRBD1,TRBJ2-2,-,TGTGCCAGCAGCTTCTCAGAGGACAGGGGAGGCACCGGGGAGCTGTTTTTT,CASSFSEDRGGTGELFF
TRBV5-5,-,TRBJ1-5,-,TGTGCCAGCAGCACCAGGGCGTCTCAGCCCCAGCATTTT,CASSTRASQPQHF
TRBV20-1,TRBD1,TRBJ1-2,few,TGCGGGACAGACTATGGCTACACCTTC,CGTDYGYTF
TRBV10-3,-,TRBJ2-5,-,TGTGCCATCAGCGGGACTGATAAAGAGACCCAGTACTTC,CAISGTDKETQYF
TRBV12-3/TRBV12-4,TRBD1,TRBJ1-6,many,TGTGCCAGCAGTTTGGCCCGACAGGGAGGGCTTCCCCTCCACTTT,CASSLARQGGLPLHF
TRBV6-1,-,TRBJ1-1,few,TGTGCCTCAAGCCAGGGGCTCTACACTGAAGCTTTCTTT,CASSQGLYTEAFF
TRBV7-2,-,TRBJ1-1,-,TGTGCCAGCAGCTTTGCCCGTGGGGTAGGATCTGAAGCTTTCTTT,CASSFARGVGSEAFF
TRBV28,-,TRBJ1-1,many,TGTGCCAGCAGTCTACCCCGGGACACTGAAGCTTTCTTT,CASSLPRDTEAFF
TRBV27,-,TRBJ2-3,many,TGTGCCAGCAGTTTATTAAGAACTGGAAACCGGGCAGATACGCAGTATTTT,CASSLLRTGNRADTQYF
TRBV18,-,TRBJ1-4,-,TGTGCCAGCTCACCTGTGAGCGGTGCAACTAATGAAAAACTGTTTTTT,CASSPVSGATNEKLFF
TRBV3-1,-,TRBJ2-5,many,TGTGCCAGCAGCCAAGCGGGAGAGACCCAGTACTTC,CASSQAGETQYF
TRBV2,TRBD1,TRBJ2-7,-,TGTGCCAGCAGGGGCGACAGGGGTGGTCGCGAGCAGTACTTC,CASRGDRGGREQYF
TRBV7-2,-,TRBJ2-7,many,TGTGCCAGCAGCGTTGCGCCAGATCCCTTCTACGAGCAGTACTTC,CASSVAPDPFYEQYF
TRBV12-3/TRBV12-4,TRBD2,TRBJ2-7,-,TGTGCCAGCAGGAGACTAGCGGGGGGGAGCGAGCAGTACTTC,CASRRLAGGSEQYF
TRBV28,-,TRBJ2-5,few,TGTGGGTCTTTCAGGAGCGGAGAGACCCAGTACTTC,CGSFRSGETQYF
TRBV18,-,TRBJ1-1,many,TGTGCCAGCTCACCAGGGCGGACACCTGAAGCTTTCTTT,CASSPGRTPEAFF
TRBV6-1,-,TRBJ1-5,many,TGTGCCAGCAGTGACTCCTGGGGTCAGCCCCAGCATTTT,CASSDSWGQPQHF
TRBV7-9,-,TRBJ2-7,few,TGTGCCAGCAGCTTAGATGAGGGACCCGACGAGCAGTACTTC,CASSLDEGPDEQYF
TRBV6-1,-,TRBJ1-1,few,TGTGCCAGCAATACAGGGATCACTGAAGCTTTCTTT,CASNTGITEAFF
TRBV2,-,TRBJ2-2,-,TGTGCCAGCAGTGACCAGGCACAGAACACCGGGGAGCTGTTTTTT,CASSDQAQNTGELFF
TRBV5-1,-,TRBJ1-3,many,TGCGCCAGCAGCTTGGAGAATAACTTAACGGGAAACACCATATATTTT,CASSLENNLTGNTIYF
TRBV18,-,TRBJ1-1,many,TGTGCCAGCTCACCCACGGATGGCAACACTGAAGCTTTCTTT,CASSPTDGNTEAFF
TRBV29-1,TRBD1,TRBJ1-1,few,TGCAGCTTGTACAGGGGCACTGAAGCTTTCTTT,CSLYRGTEAFF